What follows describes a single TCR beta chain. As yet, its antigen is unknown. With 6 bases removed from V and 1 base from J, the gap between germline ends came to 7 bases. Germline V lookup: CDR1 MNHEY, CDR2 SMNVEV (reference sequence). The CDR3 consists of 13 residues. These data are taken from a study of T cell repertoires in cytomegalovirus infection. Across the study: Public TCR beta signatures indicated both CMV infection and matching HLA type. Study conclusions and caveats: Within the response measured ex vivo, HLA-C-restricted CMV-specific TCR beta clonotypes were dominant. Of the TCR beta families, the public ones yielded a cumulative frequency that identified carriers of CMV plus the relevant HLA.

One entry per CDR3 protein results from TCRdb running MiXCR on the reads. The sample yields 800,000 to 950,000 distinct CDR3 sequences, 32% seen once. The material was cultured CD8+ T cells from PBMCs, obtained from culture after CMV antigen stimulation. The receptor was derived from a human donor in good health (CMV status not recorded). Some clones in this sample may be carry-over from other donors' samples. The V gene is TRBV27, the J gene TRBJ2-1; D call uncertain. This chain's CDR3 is CASRAGSYNEQFF. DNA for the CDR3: TGTGCCAGCAGAGCTGGGTCCTACAATGAGCAGTTCTTC.